This TCR beta chain was sequenced during a study of PD-L1 blockade in urothelial cancer. Study summary: Dosed intravenously at 1,200 mg every 3 weeks, atezolizumab was initiated by patients around 2014.

As for time point: peripheral blood 6 weeks after treatment start. Findings and limits, study-wide: By 3 weeks, tumor-associated blood clones had expanded more in durable-benefit patients.

This clone has only one observation. Its antigen is still unknown. Per the germline V gene, CDR1 is MDHEN and CDR2 is SYDVKM. The CDR3 consists of 15 residues. Trimming took 6 bases from V and 8 from J; bases not matched to a gene: 12. Measured with immunoSEQ multiplex PCR; TCRdb has only the in-frame clones, and not every one. The repertoire consists of under 25,000 clones, with around nine tenths occurring once and the leading ten covering over 9%. The V call is TRBV28, the J call TRBJ1-4; 7 nucleotides line up with TRBD1. Source: PBMCs, taken around atezolizumab (anti-PD-L1) treatment. The clonotype comes from a woman between 55 and 75 years old with urothelial cancer. The CDR3 loop is CASSRVQGSGEKLFF. For the CDR3, the DNA is TGTGCCAGCAGCCGCGTACAGGGGTCTGGGGAAAAACTGTTTTTT.